This TCR beta chain came from a study of blood T cell repertoires in COVID-19. Across the study: Italy, Spain and the United States were the sources of the convalescent and acute COVID-19 samples. Sources were T cells, B-cell-depleted T cells, or PBMCs; the material itself was cDNA or gDNA.

Per the original methods: The authors estimated nucleated cell counts from reference gene primer amplification. Data came from immunoSEQ multiplex PCR; TCRdb stores just in-frame clones and leaves some out. V, J and clone size were drawn from that table, and D and trimming were deduced from the DNA. The data hold roughly 100,000 clones, with around 86% observed a single time. The receptor's source is a man aged 50-59 years with active or convalescent COVID-19. The sample was peripheral blood.

CDR3 sequence (DNA): TGTGCCAGCAGTTTAGGAGGGTCCGAGACCCAGTACTTC. It specifies CASSLGGSETQYF. V usage is TRBV12-3 or TRBV12-4 and J usage is TRBJ2-5, with a tentative D call TRBD2 (5 bases). This CDR3 has 13 residues. The V end lost 1 base, the J end lost 5 bases, and 8 bases lay between the germline ends.